A selection of T cell receptor beta chains follows, all from one sample in a study of OX40 agonist ivuxolimab in advanced cancers. Libraries were prepared by immunoSEQ multiplex PCR; TCRdb keeps only in-frame clonotypes and omits some of them. The sample holds tens of thousands of clones, less than 95% seen once. Here the sequenced sample was CD4+ or CD8+ T cells sorted from blood, taken in a trial of the OX40 agonist ivuxolimab. These receptors originate from an adult with an advanced solid tumor such as melanoma, head and neck, liver or kidney cancer. The conserved cysteine and the conserved F or W are not part of the CDR3 here. Each record gives: V gene, clone size, J gene, CDR3 protein. Clone size, where shown, is once, few, many, or a class for clones that have expanded.

>TRBV4-3|once|TRBJ2-7
ASSQNPGTGPEQY
>TRBV6-4|-|TRBJ2-1
ASSDVATSSYNEQF
>TRBV7-8|-|TRBJ2-2
ASSLGRLAGDFPGELF
>TRBV27|-|TRBJ1-6
ASSRTAGASLNSPLH
>TRBV5-4|once|TRBJ2-5
ASSFGGSNQETQY
>TRBV19|-|TRBJ2-1
ASRSVSYNEQF
>TRBV14|-|TRBJ2-7
ASSPFSYAYEQY
>TRBV28|-|TRBJ2-2
ASRPTGGPGGELF
>TRBV6-5|-|TRBJ2-7
ASRGGSSSYEQY
>TRBV27|-|TRBJ2-1
ASSPDSGFYNEQF
>TRBV27|-|TRBJ2-1
ASSLFSGTSGYNEQF
>TRBV7-9|-|TRBJ2-7
ASSFNTGTYEQY
>TRBV2|-|TRBJ2-2
ASSGWTENTGELF
>TRBV9|-|TRBJ2-7
ASSLFQGLAGMNEQY
>TRBV12-5|-|TRBJ2-3
ASGRTDTQY
>TRBV7-6|-|TRBJ2-3
ASSLLGDTDTQY